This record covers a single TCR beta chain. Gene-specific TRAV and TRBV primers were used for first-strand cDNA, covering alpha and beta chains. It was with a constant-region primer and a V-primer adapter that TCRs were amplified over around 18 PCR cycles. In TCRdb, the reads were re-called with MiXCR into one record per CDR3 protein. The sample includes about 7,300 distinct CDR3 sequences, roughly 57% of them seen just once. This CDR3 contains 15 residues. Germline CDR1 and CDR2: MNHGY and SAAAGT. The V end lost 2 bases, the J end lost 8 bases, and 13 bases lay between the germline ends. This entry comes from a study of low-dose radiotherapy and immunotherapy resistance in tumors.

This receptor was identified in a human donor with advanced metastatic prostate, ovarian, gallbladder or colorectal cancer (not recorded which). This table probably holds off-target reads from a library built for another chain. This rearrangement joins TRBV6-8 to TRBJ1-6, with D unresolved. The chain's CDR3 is CASSYGSGLDSPLHF. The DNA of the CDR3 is TGTGCCAGCAGTTACGGGAGCGGTCTGGATTCACCCCTCCACTTT.